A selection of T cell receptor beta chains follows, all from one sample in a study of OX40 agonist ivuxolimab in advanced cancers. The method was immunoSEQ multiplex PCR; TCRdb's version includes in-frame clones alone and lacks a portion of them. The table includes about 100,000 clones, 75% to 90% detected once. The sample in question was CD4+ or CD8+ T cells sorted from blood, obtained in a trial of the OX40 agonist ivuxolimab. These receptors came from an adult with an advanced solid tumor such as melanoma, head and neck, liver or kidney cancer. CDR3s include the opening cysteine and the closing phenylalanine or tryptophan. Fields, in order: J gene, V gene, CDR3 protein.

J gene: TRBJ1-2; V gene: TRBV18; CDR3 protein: CASSPSGANYGYTF
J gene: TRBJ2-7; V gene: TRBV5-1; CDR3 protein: CASSQIPGTGVEQYF
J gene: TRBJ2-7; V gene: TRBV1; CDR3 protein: CTSSPAPRPERRARAYYEQYF
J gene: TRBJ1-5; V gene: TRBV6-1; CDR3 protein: CASSEGLSRRQPQHF
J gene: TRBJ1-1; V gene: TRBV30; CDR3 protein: CAWSVLIKREAFF
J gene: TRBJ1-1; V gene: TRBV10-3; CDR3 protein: CAISRKGTEAFF
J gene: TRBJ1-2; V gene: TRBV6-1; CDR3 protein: CASSEIMAASNYGYTF
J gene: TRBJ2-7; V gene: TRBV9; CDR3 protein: CASSPGLASYEQYF
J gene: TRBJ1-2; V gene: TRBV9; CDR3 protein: CASSVITGKGYTF
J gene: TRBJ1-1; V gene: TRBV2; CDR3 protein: CAGEVNTEAFF
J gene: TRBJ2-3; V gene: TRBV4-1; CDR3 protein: CASSQGLAGASSTDTQYF
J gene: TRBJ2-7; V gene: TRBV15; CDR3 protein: CATSRDPGLVYEQYF
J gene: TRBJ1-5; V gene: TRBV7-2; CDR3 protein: CASSLVVGGQPQHF
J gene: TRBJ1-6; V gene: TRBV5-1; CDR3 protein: CASSYSGQGNSPLHF
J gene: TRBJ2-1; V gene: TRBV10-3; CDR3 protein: CAISGGVGGSEQFF
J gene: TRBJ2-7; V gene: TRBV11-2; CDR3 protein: CASSSGTSWAYEQYF
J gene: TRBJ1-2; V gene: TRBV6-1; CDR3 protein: CASSEGSSYGYTF
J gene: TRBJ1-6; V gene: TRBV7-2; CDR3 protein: CASSFRPDSPLHF
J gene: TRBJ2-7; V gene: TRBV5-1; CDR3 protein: CASSKQDQVGSYEQYF
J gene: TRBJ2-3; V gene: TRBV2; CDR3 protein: CASSESGWGLAVTDTQYF
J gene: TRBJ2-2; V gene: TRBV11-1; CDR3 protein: CASSLAFPRGGSGELFF
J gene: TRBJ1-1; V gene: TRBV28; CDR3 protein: CASREYPNTEAFF
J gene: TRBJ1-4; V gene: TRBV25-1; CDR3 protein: CASSESGFNEKLFF
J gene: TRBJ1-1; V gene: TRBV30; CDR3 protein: CAWEPQANTEAFF
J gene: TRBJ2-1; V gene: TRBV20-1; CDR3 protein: CSAMGYEQFF
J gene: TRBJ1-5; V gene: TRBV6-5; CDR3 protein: CASSDQGNQPQHF
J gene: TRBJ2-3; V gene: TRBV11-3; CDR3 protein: CASSSQGTDTQYF
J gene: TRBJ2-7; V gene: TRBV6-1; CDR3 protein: CASTDMYEQYF
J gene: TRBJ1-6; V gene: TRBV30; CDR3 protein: CAWSPTSNSPLHF
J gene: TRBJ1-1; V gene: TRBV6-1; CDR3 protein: CASTTGQATEAFF
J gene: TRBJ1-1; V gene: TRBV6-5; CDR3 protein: CASSQRNRVNTEAFF
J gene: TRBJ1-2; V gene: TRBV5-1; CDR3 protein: CASSINGGLGYTF
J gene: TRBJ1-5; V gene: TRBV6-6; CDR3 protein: CASRPWNQPQHF
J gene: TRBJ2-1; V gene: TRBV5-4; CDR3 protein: CASSLVNNEQFF
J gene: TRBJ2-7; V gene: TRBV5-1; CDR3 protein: CASSLATLSYEQYF